This T cell receptor beta chain comes out of a study of T cell changes during pregnancy in multiple sclerosis. The protocol was immunoSEQ multiplex PCR, while the TCRdb copy is restricted to in-frame clones and leaves out a portion. The table lists about 99,000 clones, about 90% of them singletons. This CDR3 has 13 amino acids. The germline gives CDR1 SGHNT, CDR2 YYREEE (reference sequence). V was trimmed by 2 bases and J by 4 bases, leaving 9 bases between them. The sequence came from a female donor with multiple sclerosis, enrolled in a pregnancy study. The chain carries TRBV5-4 and TRBJ2-5; D not resolved. The source material was peripheral blood, sampled after pregnancy. The CDR3 loop reads CASSFGSPETQYF. The CDR3 DNA reads TGTGCCAGCAGCTTTGGCTCTCCAGAGACCCAGTACTTC.